These 12 T cell receptor beta chains were sequenced from one sample in a study of CD8 T cells in ankylosing spondylitis. TCRdb called the 5' RACE reads again in MiXCR, with one record for every CDR3 protein. The sample lists approximately 300,000 distinct CDR3 sequences; roughly 20% were seen once. Sequencing input: blood, either unsorted or a sorted T cell fraction (not recorded which). These receptors came from a female donor with ankylosing spondylitis or in good health (not recorded which).

This clonotype was counted at least ten times. This chain connects TRBV9 to TRBJ1-2; 7 positions agree with TRBD1. J lost 7 bases, V lost 4 bases, and 7 bases had no gene match. Germline V lookup: CDR1 SGDLS, CDR2 YYNGEE. There are 13 residues in the CDR3. Written as DNA, the CDR3 is TGTGCCAGCAGCTGGACAGGAGACCTTGGCTACACCTTC. This gives the protein CASSWTGDLGYTF.

This clonotype was recorded a few times. The V gene is TRBV24-1, the J gene TRBJ2-2; D is unclear. V lost 0 bases and J lost 7, with 11 bases in between. The V gene's germline CDR1 is KGHDR and CDR2 SFDVKD. The CDR3 consists of 15 residues. DNA for the CDR3: TGTGCCACCAGTGATTTGGGGCAGGCCGACGGGGAGCTGTTTTTT. Translation: CATSDLGQADGELFF.

Only a few counts were recorded for this clonotype. The chain employs TRBV6-5 and TRBJ1-1, with D possibly TRBD1 on 6 matching bases. The CDR3 has 18 amino acids. Trimming shortened V by 1 base and J by 0 bases, and 18 bases separated the two germline ends. CDR1 is MNHEY and CDR2 is SVGAGI in the germline V gene. The CDR3: CASSYLTSQGLLNTEAFF. Written as DNA, the CDR3 is TGTGCCAGCAGTTACTTGACTTCACAGGGCCTACTGAACACTGAAGCTTTCTTT.

This clonotype showed up just a few times. The chain combines TRBV2 with TRBJ2-1, with D possibly matching TRBD2 (6 bases). The CDR3 has 13 residues. V lost 5 bases and J lost 4, with 9 bases in between. Germline V gene data show CDR1 as SNHLY and CDR2 as FYNNEI. The CDR3 DNA sequence: TGTGCCAGCAGTTACGGGAGTTACAATGAGCAGTTCTTC. As protein: CASSYGSYNEQFF.

The chain is built from TRBV2 and TRBJ2-4, with TRBD1 identical over 7 bases. The V gene's germline CDR1 is SNHLY and CDR2 FYNNEI. The CDR3 spans 16 residues. The trim removed 8 bases at V and 6 bases at J, leaving 16 bases unmatched. Written as DNA, the CDR3 is TGTGCCAGCTTTCGAGACAGGGTTGATGGTGGAAACATTCAGTACTTC. Translation: CASFRDRVDGGNIQYF.

There are a few counts of this clonotype. The genes are TRBV6-1 and TRBJ2-3; 12 positions agree with TRBD2. Germline V gene data show CDR1 as MNHNS and CDR2 as SASEGT. This CDR3 comprises 17 residues. J gave up 4 bases and V 4 bases, and 9 bases lay outside the gene matches. The CDR3 DNA sequence: TGTGCCAGCAGTGGCCTAGCGGGAGGGCCTGGGGCAGATACGCAGTATTTT. Its translation is CASSGLAGGPGADTQYF.

Ten or more counts support this clonotype. The chain carries TRBV28 and TRBJ2-7; D uncertain. The CDR3 loop spans 12 amino acids. V gave up 10 bases and J gave up 5 bases, with 15 bases separating them. Germline lookup yields CDR1 MDHEN and CDR2 SYDVKM. CDR3 DNA: TGTGCCACCACAAGAGACGTCCACGAGCAGTACTTC. It yields the protein CATTRDVHEQYF.

This clonotype has just a few counts. The gene calls are TRBV28 and TRBJ2-3, with D perhaps being TRBD1 or TRBD2 (5 bases each). CDR1 is MDHEN and CDR2 is SYDVKM in the germline V gene. The V end was cut by 4 bases, the J end by 8 bases, with 22 bases between. This CDR3 has 16 residues. The CDR3 loop reads CASSSPGRSGVGTQYF. CDR3 nucleotides: TGTGCCAGCAGTTCTCCGGGACGATCTGGCGTGGGTACGCAGTATTTT.

CDR3 loop: CASRQHRTASSYEQYF. The CDR3 DNA is TGTGCCAGCAGGCAACATCGGACAGCCTCCTCCTACGAGCAGTACTTC. The genes are TRBV28 and TRBJ2-7; tentatively, D is TRBD1 (6 bases). CDR3 size: 16 residues. V was pared by 6 bases and J by 0 bases, with 18 bases between. Per germline, CDR1 MDHEN and CDR2 SYDVKM. Looking up the rest from reference TRBV28 and TRBJ2-7 gives the full variable domain: DVKVTQSSRYLVKRTGEKVFLECVQDMDHENMFWYRQDPGLGLRLIYFSYDVKMKEKGDIPEGYSVSREKKERFSLILESASTNQTSMYLCASRQHRTASSYEQYFGPGTRLTVT.

The genes are TRBV2 and TRBJ2-7; D is perhaps TRBD1 (5 bases). Germline assignment: CDR1 SNHLY and CDR2 FYNNEI. The CDR3 is made up of 12 amino acids. V shed 6 bases and J shed 2 bases, with 8 bases lying between them. The DNA of the CDR3 is TGTGCCAGCAGGCACAGGACCTACGAGCAGTACTTC. Its protein product is CASRHRTYEQYF.

The V and J genes are TRBV7-2 and TRBJ2-1, with TRBD2 matching over 8 bases. The CDR3 covers 16 residues. V was pared by 5 bases and J by 7 bases, with 13 bases of the junction left unmatched. Germline CDR1 SGHTA, CDR2 FQGNSA. CDR3 amino acids: CASSPLSGNIGNEQFF. The CDR3 coding sequence is TGTGCCAGCAGCCCTCTTAGCGGGAACATTGGGAATGAGCAGTTCTTC. Using reference TRBV7-2 and TRBJ2-1 for the parts outside the CDR3, the full variable domain is GAGVSQSPSNKVTEKGKDVELRCDPISGHTALYWYRQSLGQGLEFLIYFQGNSAPDKSGLPSDRFSAERTGGSVSTLTIQRTQQEDSAVYLCASSPLSGNIGNEQFFGPGTRLTVL.

This sequence joins TRBV20-1 and TRBJ2-3; 7 positions agree with TRBD2. This CDR3 is built from 17 residues. Unmatched junction bases numbered 12, after V lost 1 base and J lost 2 bases. Germline loops: CDR1 DFQATT, CDR2 SNEGSKA (reference sequence). The CDR3 sequence is CSARVGDGRYYTDTQYF. In DNA form, the CDR3 reads TGCAGTGCTAGAGTGGGAGACGGGAGGTACTACACAGATACGCAGTATTTT.